What follows are 24 T cell receptor beta chains derived from one specimen sequenced in a study of CD8 T cells in ankylosing spondylitis. TCRdb reprocessed the 5' RACE reads with MiXCR, giving one entry per CDR3 protein. Of about 360,000 distinct CDR3 sequences in the sample, 20% to 25% were seen once. The sequenced sample was blood, either unsorted or a sorted T cell fraction (not recorded which). Receptor source: a male donor with ankylosing spondylitis or in good health (not recorded which).

CDR3 DNA: TGTGCCTGGCGCACCCTACCGGGGGGGCCCTTGGAGACCCAGTACTTC. Translated: CAWRTLPGGPLETQYF. V gene TRBV30 combines with J gene TRBJ2-5, with 8 nucleotides matching TRBD2. V lost 5 bases to trimming and J lost 5 bases; unmatched junction nucleotides: 16. The CDR3 has 16 residues. Germline CDR1 reads GTSNPN; CDR2 reads SVGIG (reference sequence).

The chain has TRBV24-1 and TRBJ2-2, with 7 nucleotides matching TRBD1. The junction had 14 bases not matched to a gene; V was cut back by 4 bases and J by 1 base. Germline loops: CDR1 KGHDR, CDR2 SFDVKD. CDR3 length: 19 residues. CDR3 region: CATSDSGTEITWNTGELFF. CDR3 DNA sequence: TGTGCCACCAGTGACTCCGGGACAGAAATAACGTGGAACACCGGGGAGCTGTTTTTT.

This clonotype has more than one count but fewer than ten. The chain employs TRBV5-1 and TRBJ2-3, with 10 bases fitting TRBD1. CDR1 and CDR2 (germline): SGHRS, YFSETQ. The CDR3 spans 15 residues. V gave up 2 bases and J gave up 4 bases; unmatched junction bases: 4. CDR3 in amino acids: CASSFGTGESDTQYF. Written as DNA, the CDR3 is TGCGCCAGCAGCTTTGGGACAGGGGAGTCAGATACGCAGTATTTT.

The chain combines TRBV19 with TRBJ2-3; possibly TRBD1 or TRBD2 for D (5 bases each). Trimming stripped 6 bases from V and 4 bases from J, with 14 bases between. The germline V gene has CDR1 LNHDA and CDR2 SQIVND (reference sequence). There are 14 residues in the CDR3. CDR3 nucleotide sequence: TGTGCCAGTAGCGACTACTTGGGGGCAGATACGCAGTATTTT. This translates into CASSDYLGADTQYF.

This clonotype has just a few counts. V and J are TRBV7-8 and TRBJ2-7; no clear D gene. The V end was cut by 1 base, the J end by 0 bases, with 7 bases between. Germline assignment: CDR1 SGHVS and CDR2 FQNEAQ. The length of the CDR3 is 14 residues. The CDR3 nucleotides are TGTGCCAGCAGCTTAGGGATTAGCTCCTACGAGCAGTACTTC. It translates to CASSLGISSYEQYF.

This sequence joins TRBV3-1 and TRBJ2-7, with 9 bases matching TRBD2. Germline V gene sequence: CDR1 LGHDT, CDR2 YNNKEL (reference sequence). The CDR3 is 15 residues long. V was clipped by 1 base and J by 2 bases; unmatched bases: 3. CDR3 DNA sequence: TGTGCCAGCAGCCAAGGGCTAGCGGGGCCCTACGAGCAGTACTTC. Protein: CASSQGLAGPYEQYF.

The CDR3 protein is CASSLARTGPSPGSYEQYF. The DNA for the CDR3 is TGTGCCAGCAGCTTAGCCAGAACTGGACCCTCTCCAGGGTCCTACGAGCAGTACTTC. The chain couples TRBV11-1 to TRBJ2-7, with TRBD1 as a possible D gene (5 bases). Germline loops: CDR1 SGHAT, CDR2 FQDESV (reference sequence). The CDR3 is 19 residues long. V was shortened by 0 bases and J by 1 base, with 22 bases between the two germline ends.

This clonotype appeared once. CDR3 protein: CASSRDLTAQKLFF. Here the CDR3 DNA reads TGTGCCAGCAGCCGAGATCTAACCGCGCAAAAACTGTTTTTT. The chain links TRBV3-1 to TRBJ1-4, with unresolved D. The CDR3 runs 14 residues. V was trimmed by 4 bases and J by 9 bases, leaving 15 bases between them. Germline V gene lookup returns CDR1 LGHDT and CDR2 YNNKEL (reference sequence). The entire variable domain, with the rest obtained from reference TRBV3-1 and TRBJ1-4, is as follows: DTAVSQTPKYLVTQMGNDKSIKCEQNLGHDTMYWYKQDSKKFLKIMFSYNNKELIINETVPNRFSPKSPDKAHLNLHINSLELGDSAVYFCASSRDLTAQKLFFGSGTQLSVL.

This clonotype was picked up a small number of times. The chain uses TRBV29-1 and TRBJ1-2, with D hard to call. The CDR3 has 12 amino acids. Germline assignment: CDR1 SQVTM and CDR2 ANQGSEA. V was pared by 0 bases and J by 8 bases, with 10 bases between. CDR3 in DNA: TGCAGCGTTGAAGATCTTAGCGGCGGCTACACCTTC. This encodes CSVEDLSGGYTF.

This clonotype was observed a handful of times. CDR3 sequence (DNA): TGCGCCAGCAGATCCCGGGCGGGGTACGAGCAGTACTTC. Its translation: CASRSRAGYEQYF. The chain is built from TRBV5-1 and TRBJ2-7, with D possibly being TRBD2 (6 bases). Trimming stripped 5 bases from V and 4 bases from J, with 13 bases between. The CDR3 totals 13 residues. Germline CDR1 is SGHRS and CDR2 is YFSETQ.

This clonotype was counted many times. The V call is TRBV4-2, the J call TRBJ2-1, with TRBD2 matching 12 bases. Germline-derived CDR1 and CDR2 are LGHNA and YNFKEQ. This CDR3 spans 16 amino acids. Unmatched junction bases numbered 6, after V lost 2 bases and J lost 7 bases. CDR3 coding DNA: TGTGCCAGCAGCCAACCTAGCGGGGGGGCGAGTAATGAGCAGTTCTTC. Translated: CASSQPSGGASNEQFF.

DNA for the CDR3: TGTGCCAGCAGTGAGACCAGTCTCTATGGCTACACCTTC. Encoded protein: CASSETSLYGYTF. The chain joins TRBV6-1 to TRBJ1-2; no firm D call. Germline-derived CDR1 and CDR2 are MNHNS and SASEGT. This CDR3 contains 13 residues. Trimming pared 3 bases from V and 4 bases from J, leaving 9 bases between.

This clonotype was found many times. V and J are TRBV11-2 and TRBJ2-7, with D perhaps TRBD1 or TRBD2 (5 bases each). In germline, CDR1 is SGHAT, CDR2 FQNNGV. Trimming took off 5 bases at V and 4 bases at J, with 12 bases between the two ends. The CDR3 length is 13 residues. CDR3 in amino acids: CASSPTGQYEQYF. CDR3 nucleotide sequence: TGTGCCAGCAGCCCCACGGGGCAGTACGAGCAGTACTTC.

This clonotype was observed a handful of times. The CDR3 sequence: CASSGPIDGTGELFF. CDR3 nucleotides: TGTGCCAGCAGTGGTCCCATCGACGGGACCGGGGAGCTGTTTTTT. The chain recombines TRBV25-1 with TRBJ2-2; no firm D call. Germline V gene sequence: CDR1 MGHDK, CDR2 SYGVNS. The CDR3 runs 15 residues. V dropped 4 bases and J dropped 5 bases, with 14 bases sitting between them.

V gene TRBV7-9 combines with J gene TRBJ2-5, with TRBD1 as a possible D gene (6 bases). Germline V gene data show CDR1 as SEHNR and CDR2 as FQNEAQ (reference sequence). The CDR3 consists of 14 residues. V lost 5 bases, J lost 3 bases, and 13 bases lay in between. The CDR3: CASSNRELEETQYF. For the CDR3, the DNA is TGTGCCAGCAGCAACAGGGAGTTAGAAGAGACCCAGTACTTC.

The gene calls are TRBV20-1 and TRBJ2-3; D ambiguous. The CDR3 loop spans 15 amino acids. From germline, CDR1 is DFQATT and CDR2 SNEGSKA (reference sequence). Trimming left V 0 bases short and J 1 base short, with 11 bases between. As DNA, the CDR3 is TGCAGTGCTAGAGATGAGCAGAAGGGCACAGATACGCAGTATTTT. The encoded protein is CSARDEQKGTDTQYF.

Only a few counts were recorded for this clonotype. The CDR3 here is CAIQTGAGELFF. Here the CDR3 DNA reads TGTGCCATACAAACAGGGGCCGGGGAGCTGTTTTTT. The genes are TRBV3-1 and TRBJ2-2, with TRBD1 matching over 7 bases. J gave up 6 bases and V 10 bases, and 5 bases lay outside the gene matches. CDR1 LGHDT and CDR2 YNNKEL come from the germline V gene (reference sequence). The CDR3 totals 12 residues.

This clonotype turned up a few times. The gene calls are TRBV5-1 and TRBJ2-3; the D gene could be TRBD1 or TRBD2 (5 bases each). The CDR3 runs 14 residues. V shed 3 bases and J shed 0 bases, with 8 bases lying between them. Germline V gives CDR1 SGHRS, CDR2 YFSETQ. In DNA, the CDR3 is TGCGCCAGCAGCTGGGACCTCAGCACAGATACGCAGTATTTT. This gives the protein CASSWDLSTDTQYF. Full variable domain (remainder filled in from reference TRBV5-1 and TRBJ2-3): KAGVTQTPRYLIKTRGQQVTLSCSPISGHRSVSWYQQTPGQGLQFLFEYFSETQRNKGNFPGRFSGRQFSNSRSEMNVSTLELGDSALYLCASSWDLSTDTQYFGPGTRLTVL.

The rearrangement links TRBV20-1 to TRBJ2-5; 10 positions match TRBD2. V was pared by 0 bases and J by 5 bases, with 15 bases of the junction left unmatched. CDR1 and CDR2 from the germline V gene are DFQATT and SNEGSKA (reference sequence). CDR3 size: 18 residues. This chain's CDR3 is CSARDLGASGGDYETQYF. The CDR3 DNA reads TGCAGTGCTAGAGATTTGGGAGCTAGCGGGGGTGATTATGAGACCCAGTACTTC.

This chain links TRBV9 with TRBJ2-7, with D maybe TRBD1 (7 bases). The V end lost 4 bases, the J end lost 5 bases, and 16 bases lay between the germline ends. The length of the CDR3 is 14 residues. Germline lookup yields CDR1 SGDLS and CDR2 YYNGEE. The CDR3 region has the DNA TGTGCCAGCAGCCCCAGCGGAGGGGGCAACGAGCAGTACTTC. As protein: CASSPSGGGNEQYF.

The gene calls are TRBV29-1 and TRBJ2-7; D may be TRBD1 or TRBD2 (6 bases each). Germline V CDR1 and CDR2: SQVTM, ANQGSEA. The CDR3 is 13 residues long. Trimming removed 7 bases at V and 4 bases at J, with 17 bases between. This chain's CDR3 is CSARGEDRYEQYF. CDR3 nucleotides: TGCAGCGCGAGGGGGGAAGATCGGTACGAGCAGTACTTC.

This clonotype was picked up a small number of times. The chain uses TRBV10-3 and TRBJ1-1, with 8 bases lining up with TRBD1. V gave up 8 bases and J gave up 3 bases; unmatched junction bases: 14. The germline V gene encodes CDR1 ENHRY and CDR2 SYGVKD. CDR3 length: 16 residues. The CDR3 spells CAIGGQERLLDTEAFF. In DNA, the CDR3 is TGTGCCATCGGGGGACAGGAAAGACTCCTGGACACTGAAGCTTTCTTT.

This clonotype was observed a handful of times. The genes are TRBV24-1 and TRBJ2-7; D remains unclear. The V and J ends lost 1 base and 5 bases respectively, with 14 bases between them. Germline V gene sequence: CDR1 KGHDR, CDR2 SFDVKD. The CDR3 is 15 residues long. The CDR3 reads CATSDLKDVRDEQYF. The CDR3 DNA reads TGTGCCACCAGTGATTTAAAGGACGTTCGGGACGAGCAGTACTTC.

This clonotype occurred many times. V usage is TRBV10-3 and J usage is TRBJ2-5; 7 bases align to TRBD1. Germline lookup yields CDR1 ENHRY and CDR2 SYGVKD. This CDR3 is 13 amino acids long. Trimming cost V 6 bases and J 2 bases; bases outside gene matches: 3. CDR3 sequence: CAIRETGQETQYF. CDR3 DNA: TGTGCCATCAGGGAGACAGGGCAAGAGACCCAGTACTTC.